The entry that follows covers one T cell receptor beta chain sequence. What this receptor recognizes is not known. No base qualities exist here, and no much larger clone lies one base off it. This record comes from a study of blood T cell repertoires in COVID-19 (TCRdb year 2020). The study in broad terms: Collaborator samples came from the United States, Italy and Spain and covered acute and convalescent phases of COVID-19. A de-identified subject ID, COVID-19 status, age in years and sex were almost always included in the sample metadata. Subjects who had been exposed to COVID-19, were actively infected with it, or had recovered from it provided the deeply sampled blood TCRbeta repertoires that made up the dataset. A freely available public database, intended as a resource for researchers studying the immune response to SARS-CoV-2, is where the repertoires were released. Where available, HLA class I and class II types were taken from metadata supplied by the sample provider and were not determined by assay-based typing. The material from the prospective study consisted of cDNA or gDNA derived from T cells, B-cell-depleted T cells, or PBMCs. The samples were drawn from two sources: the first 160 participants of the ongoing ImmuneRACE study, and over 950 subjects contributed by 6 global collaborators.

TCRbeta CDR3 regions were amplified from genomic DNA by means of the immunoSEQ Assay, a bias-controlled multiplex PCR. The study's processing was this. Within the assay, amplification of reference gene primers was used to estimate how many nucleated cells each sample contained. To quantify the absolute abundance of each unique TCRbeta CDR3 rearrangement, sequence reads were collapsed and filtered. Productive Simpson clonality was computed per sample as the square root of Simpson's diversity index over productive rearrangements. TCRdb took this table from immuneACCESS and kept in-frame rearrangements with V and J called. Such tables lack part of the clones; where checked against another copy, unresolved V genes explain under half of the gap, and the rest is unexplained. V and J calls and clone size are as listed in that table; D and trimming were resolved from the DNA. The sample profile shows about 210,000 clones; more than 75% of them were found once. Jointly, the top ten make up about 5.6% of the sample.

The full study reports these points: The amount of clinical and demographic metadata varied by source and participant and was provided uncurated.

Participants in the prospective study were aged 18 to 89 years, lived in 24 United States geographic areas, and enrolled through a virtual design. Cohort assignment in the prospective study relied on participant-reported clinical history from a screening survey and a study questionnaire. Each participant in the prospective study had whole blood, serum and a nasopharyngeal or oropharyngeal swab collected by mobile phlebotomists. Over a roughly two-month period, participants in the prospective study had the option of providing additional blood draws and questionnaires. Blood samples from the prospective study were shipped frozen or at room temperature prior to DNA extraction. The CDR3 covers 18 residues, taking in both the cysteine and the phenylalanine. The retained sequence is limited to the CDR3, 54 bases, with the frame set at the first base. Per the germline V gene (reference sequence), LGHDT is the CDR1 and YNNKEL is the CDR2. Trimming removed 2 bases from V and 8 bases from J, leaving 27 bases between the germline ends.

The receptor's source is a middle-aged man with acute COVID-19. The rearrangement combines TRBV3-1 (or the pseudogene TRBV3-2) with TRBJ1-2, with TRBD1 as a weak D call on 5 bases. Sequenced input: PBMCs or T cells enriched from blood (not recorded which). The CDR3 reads CASSQKAGQRKFVEGYTF. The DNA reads TGTGCCAGCAGCCAAAAGGCCGGACAACGGAAGTTTGTCGAAGGCTACACCTTC.